These T cell receptor beta chains were read from a single sample in a study of beta chain features in type 1 diabetes. Sequencing used immunoSEQ multiplex PCR; TCRdb keeps in-frame clones, though not all of them. The table lists about 620,000 clones, about 16% of them singletons. The sequenced sample consisted of naive CD4+ T cells from blood. These receptor sequences come from a man younger than 30 in good health. Each CDR3 is given with its conserved first and last residue.

v_call	j_call	cdr3_aa
TRBV2	TRBJ1-6	CAISEGQVRGSPLHF
TRBV7-2	TRBJ1-1	CASSLVRGNTEAFF
TRBV25-1	TRBJ2-1	CASSESGQPNNEQFF
TRBV5-1	TRBJ2-7	CASSLANRGFYEQYF
TRBV11-2	TRBJ2-5	CASSQTSGPETQYF
TRBV2	TRBJ2-3	CASSGQRTDTQYF
TRBV9	TRBJ1-4	CASSRGAANEKLFF
TRBV5-1	TRBJ2-7	CASSLGQSPREQYF
TRBV14	TRBJ1-1	CASSRRSGAGEVEAFF
TRBV5-1	TRBJ2-7	CASSFGAISYEQYF
TRBV18	TRBJ2-5	CASSPGQLKETQYF
TRBV9	TRBJ1-1	CASSSTQGLTEAFF
TRBV7-9	TRBJ2-1	CASSLVVGEQFF
TRBV4-2	TRBJ2-3	CASSQGRGGVDTQYF
TRBV9	TRBJ2-1	CASSVGRRLGAGEQFF
TRBV7-2	TRBJ2-1	CASSLAGMNGRVYNEQFF
TRBV27	TRBJ2-7	CASSFSDRGGYEQYF
TRBV30	TRBJ1-2	CAWSRGSNAYGYTF
TRBV7-7	TRBJ1-1	CASSKGTEAFF
TRBV9	TRBJ2-5	CASSVAGRAETQYF
TRBV5-1	TRBJ2-5	CASSLLGTQYF
TRBV7-9	TRBJ2-2	CASSLATWPTTGELFF
TRBV7-7	TRBJ2-1	CASSLAGSIYNEQFF